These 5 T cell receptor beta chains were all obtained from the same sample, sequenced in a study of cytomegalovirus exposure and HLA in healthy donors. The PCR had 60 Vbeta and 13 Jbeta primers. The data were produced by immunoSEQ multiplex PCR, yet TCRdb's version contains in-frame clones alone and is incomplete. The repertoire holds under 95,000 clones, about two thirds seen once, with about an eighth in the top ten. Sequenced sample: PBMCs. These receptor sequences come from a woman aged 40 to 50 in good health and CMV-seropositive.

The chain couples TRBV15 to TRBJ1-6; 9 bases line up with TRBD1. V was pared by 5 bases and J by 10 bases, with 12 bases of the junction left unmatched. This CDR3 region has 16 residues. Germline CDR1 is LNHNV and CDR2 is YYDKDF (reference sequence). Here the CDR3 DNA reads TGTGCCACCAGCCCTCGGGACAGGGTCCGTGGATCACCCCTCCACTTT. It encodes CATSPRDRVRGSPLHF. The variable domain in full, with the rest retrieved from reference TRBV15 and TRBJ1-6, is DAMVIQNPRYQVTQFGKPVTLSCSQTLNHNVMYWYQQKSSQAPKLLFHYYDKDFNNEADTPDNFQSRRPNTSFCFLDIRSPGLGDTAMYLCATSPRDRVRGSPLHFGNGTRLTVT.

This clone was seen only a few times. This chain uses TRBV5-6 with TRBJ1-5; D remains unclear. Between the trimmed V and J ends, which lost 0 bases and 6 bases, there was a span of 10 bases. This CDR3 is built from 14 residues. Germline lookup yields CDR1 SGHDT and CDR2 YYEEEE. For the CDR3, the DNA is TGTGCCAGCAGCTTGGGACTGTTGAGTCAGCCCCAGCATTTT. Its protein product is CASSLGLLSQPQHF.

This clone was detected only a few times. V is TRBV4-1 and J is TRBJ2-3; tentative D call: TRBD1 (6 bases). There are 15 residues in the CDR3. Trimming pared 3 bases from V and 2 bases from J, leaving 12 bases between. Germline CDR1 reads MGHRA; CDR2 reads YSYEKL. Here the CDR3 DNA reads TGCGCCAGCAGCCAGGAATGGGACAACACAGATACGCAGTATTTT. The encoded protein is CASSQEWDNTDTQYF.

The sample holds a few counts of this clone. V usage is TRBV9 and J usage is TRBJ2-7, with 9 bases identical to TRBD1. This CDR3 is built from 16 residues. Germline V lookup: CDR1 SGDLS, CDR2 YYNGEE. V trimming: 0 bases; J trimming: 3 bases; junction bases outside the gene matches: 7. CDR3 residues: CASSVGPDRGIYEQYF. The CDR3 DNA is TGTGCCAGCAGCGTAGGACCGGACAGGGGAATCTACGAGCAGTACTTC. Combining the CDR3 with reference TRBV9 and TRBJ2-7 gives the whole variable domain DSGVTQTPKHLITATGQRVTLRCSPRSGDLSVYWYQQSLDQGLQFLIQYYNGEERAKGNILERFSAQQFPDLHSELNLSSLELGDSALYFCASSVGPDRGIYEQYFGPGTRLTVT.

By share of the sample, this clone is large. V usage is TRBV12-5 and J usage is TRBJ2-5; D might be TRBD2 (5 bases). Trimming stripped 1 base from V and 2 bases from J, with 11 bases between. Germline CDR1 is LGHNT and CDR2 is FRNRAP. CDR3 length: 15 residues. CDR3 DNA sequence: TGTGCTAGTGGTTTGGGGGATAGCGTTCAAGAGACCCAGTACTTC. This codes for CASGLGDSVQETQYF.